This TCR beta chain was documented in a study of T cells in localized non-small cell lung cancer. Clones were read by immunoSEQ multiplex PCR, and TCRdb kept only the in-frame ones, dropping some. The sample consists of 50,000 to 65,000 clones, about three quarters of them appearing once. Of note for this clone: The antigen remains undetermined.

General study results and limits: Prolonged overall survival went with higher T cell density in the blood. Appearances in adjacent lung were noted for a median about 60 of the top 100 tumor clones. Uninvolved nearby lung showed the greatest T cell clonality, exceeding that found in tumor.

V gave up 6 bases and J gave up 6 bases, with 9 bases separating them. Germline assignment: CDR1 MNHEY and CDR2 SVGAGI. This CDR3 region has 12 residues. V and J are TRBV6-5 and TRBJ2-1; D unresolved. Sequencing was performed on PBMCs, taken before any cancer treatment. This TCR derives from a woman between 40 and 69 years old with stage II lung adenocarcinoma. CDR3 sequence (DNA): TGTGCCAGCAGCGACTGGCGCAATGAGCAGTTCTTC. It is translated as CASSDWRNEQFF.